This TCR beta chain came from a study of cytomegalovirus exposure and HLA in healthy donors. For the study at large: Early release data held 85 million to 95 million unique TCRs from HLA-typed donors.

Study-wide findings and caveats: Common viral pathogens (according to a later analysis) appeared linked to several of the most significant clusters. As a later analysis showed, a missense DCLRE1C variant was linked to trimming of TCR beta V- and J-genes.

Per germline, CDR1 LNHDA and CDR2 SQIVND (reference sequence). There are 17 residues in the CDR3. J gave up 3 bases and V 7 bases, and 12 bases lay outside the gene matches. A word on this clone: What it recognizes is unknown.

The primer mix had 60 Vbeta and 13 Jbeta primers. Libraries were prepared by immunoSEQ multiplex PCR; TCRdb keeps only in-frame clonotypes and omits some of them. The sample includes around 190,000 clones, about four fifths of them seen just once. V is TRBV19 and J is TRBJ2-2; 9 nucleotides agree with TRBD2. Sequenced material: PBMCs. The sequence came from a female donor in good health and CMV-seronegative. The CDR3 sequence: CASTPGGRGGDTGELFF. The CDR3, as DNA: TGTGCCAGTACCCCCGGCGGGCGGGGGGGGGACACCGGGGAGCTGTTTTTT.